Listed below are T cell receptor beta chains from one sample, sequenced in a study of shared clonotypes between healthy human individuals. Assay used: immunoSEQ multiplex PCR; TCRdb lists only in-frame clones, some missing. In the table there are about 2.3 million clones, approximately 95% of which are singletons. Sequencing used naive CD4+ T cells from PBMCs. The receptors were sampled from a man younger than 35 in good health. Some clones in this sample may be carry-over from other donors' samples. CDR3s include the opening cysteine and the closing phenylalanine or tryptophan. The D gene is left open where the match is weak.

D gene	V gene	J gene	CDR3 protein	CDR3 DNA
.	TRBV25-1	TRBJ2-4	CASSEAGIAKNIQYF	TGTGCCAGCAGTGAAGCTGGAATAGCCAAAAACATTCAGTACTTC
.	TRBV11-1	TRBJ2-7	CASSLGSGEQYF	TGTGCCAGCAGCTTAGGTAGTGGCGAGCAGTACTTC
TRBD1	TRBV30	TRBJ2-7	CAWSDLGQGGEQYF	TGTGCCTGGAGCGACCTGGGACAGGGAGGCGAGCAGTACTTC
.	TRBV29-1	TRBJ2-5	CSVESLRSPQETQYF	TGCAGCGTTGAATCCCTCAGAAGCCCCCAAGAGACCCAGTACTTC
.	TRBV10-1	TRBJ2-1	CASSESSSYNEQFF	TGCGCCAGCAGTGAGTCGAGTTCCTACAATGAGCAGTTCTTC
TRBD1	TRBV5-1	TRBJ2-7	CASSFGQGDYEQYF	TGCGCCAGCAGCTTCGGACAGGGGGACTACGAGCAGTACTTC
.	TRBV29-1	TRBJ1-2	CSVESAEGSYGYTF	TGCAGCGTTGAATCCGCGGAGGGCTCCTATGGCTACACCTTC
TRBD1	TRBV25-1	TRBJ1-1	CASSEDRGNTEAFF	TGTGCCAGCAGTGAGGACAGGGGGAACACTGAAGCTTTCTTT
.	TRBV5-6	TRBJ2-1	CASSSTGKNYEQFF	TGTGCCAGCAGCTCGACTGGAAAGAACTATGAGCAGTTCTTC
TRBD2	TRBV7-6	TRBJ2-1	CASSQGLAGFNEQFF	TGTGCCAGCAGCCAGGGACTAGCGGGATTCAATGAGCAGTTCTTC
TRBD1	TRBV7-2	TRBJ2-3	CASSDRDRDTDTQYF	TGTGCCAGCAGCGACCGGGACAGGGACACAGATACGCAGTATTTT
.	TRBV2	TRBJ2-2	CASSGIKNTGELFF	TGTGCCAGCAGCGGGATAAAGAACACCGGGGAGCTGTTTTTT
TRBD1	TRBV5-1	TRBJ1-1	CASSAQGGGTEAFF	TGCGCCAGCAGCGCCCAGGGGGGTGGCACTGAAGCTTTCTTT
.	TRBV4-3	TRBJ2-1	CASSQEWRAYNEQFF	TGCGCCAGCAGCCAAGAGTGGCGGGCCTACAATGAGCAGTTCTTC
TRBD2	TRBV5-1	TRBJ2-5	CASSVGLAGGGETQYF	TGCGCCAGCAGCGTCGGACTAGCGGGAGGAGGAGAGACCCAGTACTTC
TRBD1	TRBV28	TRBJ1-4	CASSFYGTGGQANEKLFF	TGTGCCAGCAGTTTCTACGGGACAGGGGGCCAGGCTAATGAAAAACTGTTTTTT
TRBD1	TRBV9	TRBJ2-2	CASSVGTGGGTGELFF	TGTGCCAGCAGCGTAGGCACAGGGGGTGGCACCGGGGAGCTGTTTTTT
TRBD1	TRBV28	TRBJ1-1	CASSLSSGQGFGLGAFF	TGTGCCAGCAGTTTATCATCGGGACAGGGGTTCGGCTTGGGAGCTTTCTTT
.	TRBV6-1	TRBJ1-1	CASSEGRVGGLVEAFF	TGTGCCAGCAGTGAGGGAAGGGTCGGAGGTTTAGTTGAAGCTTTCTTT